One and the same sample provided the 25 T cell receptor beta chains below, sequenced in a study of OX40 agonist ivuxolimab in advanced cancers. Repertoires were generated with immunoSEQ multiplex PCR, while TCRdb's copy carries only in-frame clones and drops some. The sample has some 100,000 clones; approximately 90% are singletons. The sample in question was CD4+ or CD8+ T cells sorted from blood, obtained in a trial of the OX40 agonist ivuxolimab. The receptors shown here come from an adult with an advanced solid tumor such as melanoma, head and neck, liver or kidney cancer.

The chain uses TRBV18 and TRBJ2-5; possibly TRBD2 for D (6 bases). Germline V gene sequence: CDR1 KGHSH, CDR2 LQKENI. The V end lost 6 bases, the J end lost 3 bases, and 11 bases lay between the germline ends. This CDR3 comprises 13 residues. The CDR3 spells CASSRGREETQYF. DNA of the CDR3: TGTGCCAGCTCGCGGGGCAGGGAAGAGACCCAGTACTTC.

This sequence joins TRBV11-2 and TRBJ2-1; 7 nucleotides align to TRBD2. Germline V gene data show CDR1 as SGHAT and CDR2 as FQNNGV. The J segment lost 6 bases and the V segment lost 1 base, leaving 0 bases of the junction unmatched. CDR3 size: 13 residues. The CDR3 DNA reads TGTGCCAGCAGCTTAGGGACTAGCAATGAGCAGTTCTTC. This codes for CASSLGTSNEQFF. The full variable domain, rest sourced from reference TRBV11-2 and TRBJ2-1, is EAGVAQSPRYKIIEKRQSVAFWCNPISGHATLYWYQQILGQGPKLLIQFQNNGVVDDSQLPKDRFSAERLKGVDSTLKIQPAKLEDSAVYLCASSLGTSNEQFFGPGTRLTVL.

The chain recombines TRBV19 with TRBJ2-7; 13 bases fit TRBD2. The V and J ends lost 5 bases and 4 bases, in that order; junction bases with no gene match: 5. The CDR3 is 15 residues long. CDR1 LNHDA and CDR2 SQIVND come from the germline V gene (reference sequence). The CDR3 DNA reads as TGTGCCAGTAGTCAACTAGCGGGAGGGCCTTACGAGCAGTACTTC. This sequence encodes CASSQLAGGPYEQYF.

The rearrangement joins TRBV2 to TRBJ2-5, with 7 bases that match TRBD2. CDR3 length: 15 amino acids. Germline V gene data show CDR1 as SNHLY and CDR2 as FYNNEI. V shed 5 bases and J 2 bases; nucleotides not matched to a gene: 8. CDR3 DNA sequence: TGTGCCAGCAGTCCCATGAACGGGGGGCAAGAGACCCAGTACTTC. This encodes CASSPMNGGQETQYF. Supplemented by reference TRBV2 and TRBJ2-5, the full variable domain reads EPEVTQTPSHQVTQMGQEVILRCVPISNHLYFYWYRQILGQKVEFLVSFYNNEISEKSEIFDDQFSVERPDGSNFTLKIRSTKLEDSAMYFCASSPMNGGQETQYFGPGTRLLVL.

The chain combines TRBV27 with TRBJ2-1; D not certain. The CDR3 length is 13 residues. V shed 0 bases and J shed 8 bases, with 8 bases lying between them. Germline V gene lookup returns CDR1 MNHEY and CDR2 SMNVEV (reference sequence). CDR3 region: CASSLSGWYEQFF. DNA for the CDR3: TGTGCCAGCAGTTTATCTGGGTGGTATGAGCAGTTCTTC.

The chain has TRBV27 and TRBJ2-7, with TRBD2 matching over 8 bases. The CDR3 loop spans 11 amino acids. The germline CDR1 and CDR2 sequences are MNHEY and SMNVEV (reference sequence). CDR3 sequence reads: CYSGGDYEQYF. As DNA, the CDR3 is TGTTACTCGGGGGGGGACTACGAGCAGTACTTC.

V is TRBV19 and J is TRBJ1-2; D not certain. The germline V and J ends were trimmed by 0 bases and 2 bases, with 4 bases remaining between them. The CDR3 loop spans 13 amino acids. CDR1 is LNHDA and CDR2 is SQIVND in the germline V gene (reference sequence). CDR3 amino acids: CASSIDRNYGYTF. CDR3 in DNA: TGTGCCAGTAGTATAGATCGAAACTATGGCTACACCTTC.

The J gene is TRBJ2-7, the V gene TRBV4-1; unclear D gene. Germline V lookup: CDR1 MGHRA, CDR2 YSYEKL. Deletions cut 6 bases from V and 6 bases from J, with 21 bases between. The CDR3 has 15 amino acids. This chain's CDR3 is CASRFTAGAPTEQYF. The CDR3 DNA reads TGCGCCAGCAGATTTACGGCAGGAGCTCCTACCGAGCAGTACTTC.

This rearrangement joins TRBV16 to TRBJ2-7; TRBD1 agrees at 9 bases. V dropped 0 bases and J dropped 6; count of bases not matched to a gene: 6. The CDR3 is 15 residues long. The germline CDR1 and CDR2 sequences are KGHSY and FQNENV. CDR3 amino acids: CASSQSYGQGSEQYF. The CDR3 DNA reads as TGTGCCAGCAGCCAATCGTATGGACAGGGGAGCGAGCAGTACTTC.

This clone appeared once. The chain employs TRBV28 and TRBJ1-3; D not resolved. The CDR3 contains 15 residues. Trimming removed 6 bases from V and 0 bases from J, with 12 bases in between. Germline lookup yields CDR1 MDHEN and CDR2 SYDVKM. CDR3 amino acids: CASSPRTASGNTIYF. CDR3 nucleotide sequence: TGTGCCAGCAGCCCACGGACTGCCTCTGGAAACACCATATATTTT.

The chain has TRBV7-2 and TRBJ2-2; TRBD2 aligns across 9 bases. There are 16 residues in the CDR3. The J segment lost 0 bases and the V segment lost 11 bases, leaving 10 bases of the junction unmatched. CDR1 is SGHTA, CDR2 FQGNSA, per germline. The CDR3 loop is CAQPKGLATNTGELFF. CDR3 in DNA: TGTGCCCAGCCCAAGGGACTAGCCACGAACACCGGGGAGCTGTTTTTT.

This chain links TRBV5-1 with TRBJ2-7, with 9 bases that match TRBD1. V lost 1 base and J lost 5; bases outside the gene matches: 7. This CDR3 contains 15 residues. The germline V gene encodes CDR1 SGHRS and CDR2 YFSETQ. The DNA of the CDR3 is TGCGCCAGCAGCTTGCTAACGGGACAGGGTGACGAGCAGTACTTC. Protein: CASSLLTGQGDEQYF. Together with reference TRBV5-1 and TRBJ2-7, the CDR3 gives the full variable domain: KAGVTQTPRYLIKTRGQQVTLSCSPISGHRSVSWYQQTPGQGLQFLFEYFSETQRNKGNFPGRFSGRQFSNSRSEMNVSTLELGDSALYLCASSLLTGQGDEQYFGPGTRLTVT.

This clone has just one count. The chain is built from TRBV18 and TRBJ1-1, with D possibly matching TRBD1 (5 bases). This CDR3 region has 14 residues. V lost 3 bases, J lost 0 bases, and 8 bases lay in between. CDR1 and CDR2 (germline): KGHSH, LQKENI. CDR3 coding DNA: TGTGCCAGCTCACCCGACAGACTGAACACTGAAGCTTTCTTT. The encoded protein is CASSPDRLNTEAFF.

The genes are TRBV7-9 and TRBJ2-3; D gene unclear. CDR1 and CDR2 (germline): SEHNR, FQNEAQ (reference sequence). V was shortened by 0 bases and J by 0 bases, with 7 bases between the two germline ends. This CDR3 has 15 residues. This CDR3 reads CASSLALASTDTQYF. The CDR3 DNA follows: TGTGCCAGCAGCTTAGCGCTGGCTAGCACAGATACGCAGTATTTT.

The chain has TRBV27 and TRBJ1-5; 9 bases align to TRBD1. Germline CDR1 and CDR2: MNHEY and SMNVEV (reference sequence). With V trimmed by 5 bases and J by 7 bases, 9 bases remained unmatched. The CDR3 is made up of 15 amino acids. The CDR3 bases are TGTGCCAGCAGTCCAGAACAGGGGGCCCGGCAGCCCCAGCATTTT. Translating it yields CASSPEQGARQPQHF.

The CDR3 loop reads CASSNGAGTPHRGSHNEQFF. CDR3 in DNA: TGTGCCAGCAGCAATGGGGCCGGGACCCCTCACCGGGGGAGCCACAATGAGCAGTTCTTC. The chain combines TRBV21-1 with TRBJ2-1; the table gives TRBD2 as D, unverified against the DNA. TRBV21-1 corresponds to a pseudogene. This CDR3 is built from 20 residues.

The chain uses TRBV10-3 and TRBJ2-7; D tentatively fits TRBD1 or TRBD2 (6 bases each). The CDR3 contains 13 residues. Per germline, CDR1 ENHRY and CDR2 SYGVKD. V was cut by 8 bases and J by 5 bases, with 16 bases left in between. In DNA, the CDR3 is TGTGCCATCTCAGGGGACTCACTAGACGAGCAGTACTTC. Amino acids: CAISGDSLDEQYF.

This clone occurred once. The rearrangement uses TRBV6-1 and TRBJ1-2; 8 nucleotides align to TRBD1. The ends lost 4 bases at V and 3 bases at J; junction bases unmatched: 7. The CDR3 spans 15 residues. CDR1 is MNHNS and CDR2 is SASEGT in the germline V gene. CDR3 amino acids: CASSAKTGADYGYTF. The CDR3, as DNA: TGTGCCAGCAGTGCGAAGACAGGGGCTGACTATGGCTACACCTTC.

V is TRBV18 and J is TRBJ1-5; D is possibly TRBD1 (5 bases). V lost 2 bases to trimming and J lost 5 bases, with 10 bases between them. Germline CDR1 and CDR2: KGHSH and LQKENI. This CDR3 is 14 amino acids long. Here the CDR3 reads CASSPGQGYQPQHF. The CDR3, as DNA: TGTGCCAGCTCACCAGGGCAGGGTTATCAGCCCCAGCATTTT.

V usage is TRBV5-1 and J usage is TRBJ2-6; D perhaps matches TRBD1 (6 bases). The CDR3 is 14 amino acids. Trimming took 7 bases from V and 0 from J, leaving 8 bases between them. The germline V gene has CDR1 SGHRS and CDR2 YFSETQ. CDR3 DNA: TGCGCCAGCTCGGACAGCTCTGGGGCCAACGTCCTGACTTTC. Its translation is CASSDSSGANVLTF. Filled out from reference TRBV5-1 and TRBJ2-6, the complete variable domain reads KAGVTQTPRYLIKTRGQQVTLSCSPISGHRSVSWYQQTPGQGLQFLFEYFSETQRNKGNFPGRFSGRQFSNSRSEMNVSTLELGDSALYLCASSDSSGANVLTFGAGSRLTVL.

This clone came up a few times. This chain connects TRBV2 to TRBJ2-1; a possible D gene is TRBD2 (6 bases). V was clipped by 6 bases and J by 0 bases, with 12 bases between them. This CDR3 contains 15 residues. Germline V lookup: CDR1 SNHLY, CDR2 FYNNEI. The CDR3 sequence: CASRYSGNSYNEQFF. CDR3 DNA: TGTGCCAGCAGGTATAGCGGAAACTCCTACAATGAGCAGTTCTTC.

Here the CDR3 DNA reads TGTGCCAGCAGCTTGGCCCTTGAAGGCAGCACAGATACGCAGTATTTT. This sequence encodes CASSLALEGSTDTQYF. J is TRBJ2-3 and V is TRBV5-8; no clear D gene. Germline CDR1 reads SGHTS; CDR2 reads YDEGEE. The CDR3 covers 16 residues. Trimming shortened V by 0 bases and J by 0 bases, and 11 bases separated the two germline ends.

The table lists this clone with a count of one. CDR3 protein: CASSLGSGGRNEQFF. CDR3 in DNA: TGCGCCAGCAGCTTGGGTAGCGGGGGGAGGAATGAGCAGTTCTTC. The V and J genes are TRBV5-1 and TRBJ2-1; TRBD2 matches 10 bases. V was pared by 0 bases and J by 7 bases, with 4 bases of the junction left unmatched. The CDR3 has 15 residues. CDR1 and CDR2 (germline): SGHRS, YFSETQ. Full variable domain (rest looked up from reference TRBV5-1 and TRBJ2-1): KAGVTQTPRYLIKTRGQQVTLSCSPISGHRSVSWYQQTPGQGLQFLFEYFSETQRNKGNFPGRFSGRQFSNSRSEMNVSTLELGDSALYLCASSLGSGGRNEQFFGPGTRLTVL.

The chain combines TRBV10-1 with TRBJ2-2; 8 bases fit TRBD2. The CDR3 totals 13 residues. V shed 8 bases, J shed 2 bases, and the junction held 1 base outside the gene matches. Germline V lookup: CDR1 WNHNN, CDR2 SYGVQD (reference sequence). The CDR3 protein is CASGTSNTGELFF. The CDR3, as DNA: TGCGCCAGCGGGACTAGTAACACCGGGGAGCTGTTTTTT.

The gene calls are TRBV2 and TRBJ2-1; 8 bases are a match to TRBD2. The CDR3 is 15 amino acids. CDR1 is SNHLY and CDR2 is FYNNEI in the germline V gene. Trimming cost V 2 bases and J 5 bases; bases outside gene matches: 5. DNA for the CDR3: TGTGCCAGCAGTGAACAAGCGGGAGCGAACAATGAGCAGTTCTTC. Protein sequence: CASSEQAGANNEQFF. Full variable domain (outside the CDR3, taken from reference TRBV2 and TRBJ2-1): EPEVTQTPSHQVTQMGQEVILRCVPISNHLYFYWYRQILGQKVEFLVSFYNNEISEKSEIFDDQFSVERPDGSNFTLKIRSTKLEDSAMYFCASSEQAGANNEQFFGPGTRLTVL.